Below are 15 T cell receptor beta chains sequenced from a single sample in a study of T cells after yellow fever vaccination. TCRdb itself ran the 5' RACE reads through MiXCR, one entry per CDR3 protein. The sample shows 550,000 to 750,000 distinct CDR3 sequences, approximately 12% of them seen only once. Material: PBMCs, obtained on the day of the yellow fever booster vaccination. The receptors were sampled from a man younger than 45 who received the YFV17D yellow fever vaccine.

This clonotype was counted only a few times. The chain couples TRBV19 to TRBJ2-7; TRBD1 might be the D (5 bases). In germline, CDR1 is LNHDA, CDR2 SQIVND (reference sequence). The CDR3 has 13 residues. Trimming pared 3 bases from V and 5 bases from J, leaving 11 bases between. CDR3 nucleotide sequence: TGTGCCAGTAGTATTACAGGTATCCACGAGCAGTACTTC. This encodes CASSITGIHEQYF. Looking up the rest from reference TRBV19 and TRBJ2-7 gives the full variable domain: DGGITQSPKYLFRKEGQNVTLSCEQNLNHDAMYWYRQDPGQGLRLIYYSQIVNDFQKGDIAEGYSVSREKKESFPLTVTSAQKNPTAFYLCASSITGIHEQYFGPGTRLTVT.

This clonotype has just a few counts. The V call is TRBV6-2 or TRBV6-3, the J call TRBJ2-7, with D unclear. With 6 bases removed from V and 0 bases from J, the gap between germline ends came to 15 bases. The CDR3 runs 15 residues. Germline V lookup: CDR1 MNHEY, CDR2 SVGEGT. CDR3 nucleotide sequence: TGTGCCAGCAGAACCATAGGTGCGAGCTCCTACGAGCAGTACTTC. Translated, it gives CASRTIGASSYEQYF.

This chain links TRBV27 with TRBJ2-7; 9 bases agree with TRBD1. Germline V gives CDR1 MNHEY, CDR2 SMNVEV (reference sequence). The CDR3 runs 16 residues. The V segment lost 5 bases and the J segment 4 bases; nucleotides outside the gene matches: 12. CDR3 in DNA: TGTGCCAGCAGTACACTACCGGGACAGGGAATTTACGAGCAGTACTTC. As protein: CASSTLPGQGIYEQYF.

This clonotype was counted ten times or more. The chain has TRBV15 and TRBJ1-5; D is undetermined. The CDR3 is 13 amino acids. With 5 bases removed from V and 0 bases from J, the gap between germline ends came to 5 bases. CDR1 LNHNV and CDR2 YYDKDF come from the germline V gene (reference sequence). CDR3 sequence (DNA): TGTGCCACCAGCTGGAGTAGCAATCAGCCCCAGCATTTT. Protein product: CATSWSSNQPQHF.

The table lists this clonotype with a few counts. This chain joins TRBV12-3 or TRBV12-4 and TRBJ2-2; a weak D match, TRBD2 (6 bases). Trimming stripped 4 bases from V and 2 bases from J, with 14 bases between. The CDR3 contains 16 residues. The CDR3 reads CASSYPAGINTGELFF. Written as DNA, the CDR3 is TGTGCCAGCAGTTACCCCGCGGGGATTAACACCGGGGAGCTGTTTTTT.

V gene TRBV5-6 combines with J gene TRBJ2-1; perhaps TRBD2 as D (7 bases). Trimming cost V 5 bases and J 7 bases, with 19 bases left between them. Germline lookup yields CDR1 SGHDT and CDR2 YYEEEE. This CDR3 has 15 residues. Here the CDR3 reads CASRLSGRGGNEQFF. The CDR3 DNA follows: TGTGCCAGCAGACTATCGGGGAGGGGGGGTAATGAGCAGTTCTTC.

There are a few counts of this clonotype. The gene calls are TRBV7-2 and TRBJ1-3; no clear D gene. Trimming left V 1 base short and J 2 bases short, with 9 bases between. Germline-derived CDR1 and CDR2 are SGHTA and FQGNSA. The CDR3 is 15 residues long. This chain's CDR3 is CASSLERFAGNTIYF. The CDR3, as DNA: TGTGCCAGCAGCTTAGAAAGGTTTGCTGGAAACACCATATATTTT.

A few counts support this clonotype. The chain uses TRBV20-1 and TRBJ2-1; 7 bases are a match to TRBD2. Germline V CDR1 and CDR2: DFQATT, SNEGSKA (reference sequence). The CDR3 has 13 amino acids. V shed 4 bases and J 9 bases; nucleotides not matched to a gene: 9. CDR3 loop: CSAKAGVESEQFF. The CDR3 DNA sequence: TGCAGTGCTAAGGCGGGAGTAGAGAGTGAGCAGTTCTTC.

CDR3 amino acids: CASRLSPGAAQSIQYF. CDR3 nucleotide sequence: TGTGCAAGTCGCTTATCTCCAGGGGCTGCACAGAGCATTCAGTACTTC. The chain is built from TRBV12-2 and TRBJ2-4. TRBV12-2 is an annotated pseudogene. CDR3 length: 16 residues.

The V gene is TRBV4-3, the J gene TRBJ2-7; D possibly uses TRBD1 or TRBD2 (5 bases each). The V and J ends lost 0 bases and 0 bases respectively, with 15 bases between them. Germline V gene lookup returns CDR1 LGHNA and CDR2 YSLEER. The CDR3 has 17 residues. The CDR3 region has the DNA TGCGCCAGCAGCCAAGATAAAGAGGGACCGTCCTCCTACGAGCAGTACTTC. The encoded protein is CASSQDKEGPSSYEQYF.

The chain is built from TRBV11-2 and TRBJ2-2; 15 bases match TRBD2. Germline values: CDR1 SGHAT, CDR2 FQNNGV. The CDR3 covers 18 residues. V was pared by 5 bases and J by 2 bases, with 6 bases of the junction left unmatched. For the CDR3, the DNA is TGTGCCAGCAGCAGGACTAGCGGGAGGGGTTTAAACACCGGGGAGCTGTTTTTT. Encoded protein: CASSRTSGRGLNTGELFF. The complete variable domain, with remaining parts taken from reference TRBV11-2 and TRBJ2-2, reads EAGVAQSPRYKIIEKRQSVAFWCNPISGHATLYWYQQILGQGPKLLIQFQNNGVVDDSQLPKDRFSAERLKGVDSTLKIQPAKLEDSAVYLCASSRTSGRGLNTGELFFGEGSRLTVL.

The rearrangement uses TRBV29-1 and TRBJ1-2, with a weak D call TRBD1 (5 bases). The CDR3 consists of 11 residues. Germline CDR1 is SQVTM and CDR2 is ANQGSEA. For the CDR3, the DNA is TGCAGTGGGGGAAATGATTATGGCTACACCTTC. It codes for CSGGNDYGYTF. The full variable domain, in which reference TRBV29-1 and TRBJ1-2 provide the parts outside the CDR3, is SAVISQKPSRDICQRGTSLTIQCQVDSQVTMMFWYRQQPGQSLTLIATANQGSEATYESGFVIDKFPISRPNLTFSTLTVSNMSPEDSSIYLCSGGNDYGYTFGSGTRLTVV.

The chain carries TRBV20-1 and TRBJ1-1; maybe TRBD1 (6 bases). Germline V gene sequence: CDR1 DFQATT, CDR2 SNEGSKA (reference sequence). Trimming shortened V by 5 bases and J by 4 bases, and 14 bases separated the two germline ends. This CDR3 contains 13 residues. The CDR3 region is CSARRGGGTEAFF. CDR3 coding DNA: TGCAGTGCTCGTAGAGGGGGGGGCACTGAAGCTTTCTTT.

This clonotype was counted a few times. The J gene is TRBJ1-5, the V gene TRBV27; D unclear. Germline V CDR1 and CDR2: MNHEY, SMNVEV (reference sequence). The V and J ends lost 7 bases and 2 bases respectively, with 12 bases between them. This CDR3 is built from 14 residues. The CDR3 sequence: CASMGVYGNQPQHF. CDR3 coding DNA: TGTGCCAGCATGGGCGTATATGGCAATCAGCCCCAGCATTTT.

This clonotype was counted only a few times. This chain connects TRBV20-1 to TRBJ2-4, with D perhaps matching TRBD2 (5 bases). CDR3 length: 13 residues. V dropped 0 bases and J dropped 9 bases, with 12 bases sitting between them. CDR1 and CDR2 (germline): DFQATT, SNEGSKA (reference sequence). The CDR3 protein is CSAREEGLGIQYF. The CDR3 nucleotides are TGCAGTGCTAGAGAAGAGGGATTAGGCATTCAGTACTTC.